This T cell receptor beta chain derives from a study of T-cell reconstitution after alpha-beta-depleted transplantation in children. Deletions cut 2 bases from V and 10 bases from J, with 15 bases between. Germline loops: CDR1 ENHRY, CDR2 SYGVKD. The CDR3 length is 14 residues. Unique molecular identifiers tagged the TCRbeta library. Using its own MiXCR run on the PCR reads, TCRdb lists one record per CDR3 protein. The repertoire holds hundreds of thousands of distinct CDR3 sequences, with roughly 13% as singletons. The chain employs TRBV10-3 and TRBJ2-1, with D perhaps matching TRBD2 (5 bases). The input for sequencing was PBMCs, taken from the stem cell graft. The receptor was derived from a human donor who donated a stem cell graft to a child with Fanconi anemia. The CDR3 coding sequence is TGTGCCATCAGTGAGCAAGGCGTAGGAGGCGAGCAGTTCTTC. Encoded protein: CAISEQGVGGEQFF.